The 27 T cell receptor beta chains presented below share a single source sample, sequenced in a study of beta chain features in type 1 diabetes. Study outcomes and limitations: Shortening that was moderate but significant affected the TCRB CDR3s of Type 1 diabetes patients in all four CD4+ subsets.

The whole isolated RNA underwent reverse transcription, so sequencing captured expressed TCRB transcripts. Using immunoSEQ multiplex PCR, the repertoire was profiled, and TCRdb retains in-frame clones only, with some absent. Seen here are roughly 260,000 clones, 20% observed once, and the top ten hold 0.025% to 0.035%. Antigens for these TCRs are unknown. The sequenced sample was naive CD4+ T cells from blood. These receptors were obtained from a woman in her thirties or forties with type 1 diabetes.

The sample holds a few counts of this clone. The gene calls are TRBV2 and TRBJ1-2; 7 positions match TRBD1. Trimming took 6 bases from V and 2 from J; bases not matched to a gene: 3. This CDR3 region has 13 residues. CDR1 is SNHLY and CDR2 is FYNNEI in the germline V gene. The CDR3 DNA is TGTGCCAGCAGGCAACAGGGGAACTATGGCTACACCTTC. Protein sequence: CASRQQGNYGYTF.

This clone was counted only a few times. The V and J genes are TRBV9 and TRBJ1-1; D gene uncertain. Trimming took 2 bases from V and 8 from J, leaving 13 bases between them. CDR3 size: 13 residues. From germline, CDR1 is SGDLS and CDR2 YYNGEE. The CDR3 DNA is TGTGCCAGCAGCGTCCAACCGCTAACCGAAGCTTTCTTT. It codes for CASSVQPLTEAFF.

The V and J genes are TRBV29-1 and TRBJ2-5; TRBD1 aligns across 8 bases. The CDR3 has 13 residues. The V and J ends lost 3 bases and 4 bases, in that order; junction bases with no gene match: 4. The germline V gene has CDR1 SQVTM and CDR2 ANQGSEA. The CDR3 region has the DNA TGCAGCGTTGACGGACAGGGTGGAGAGACCCAGTACTTC. It codes for CSVDGQGGETQYF.

This clone was seen a handful of times. In DNA form, the CDR3 reads TGTGCCAGCAGTCCACAGGGAAAGGGCTCTGGGGCCAACGTCCTGACTTTC. Translated: CASSPQGKGSGANVLTF. V is TRBV27 and J is TRBJ2-6, with D possibly TRBD1 on 6 matching bases. The CDR3 contains 17 residues. V lost 5 bases to trimming and J lost 0 bases, with 14 bases between them. The germline V gene encodes CDR1 MNHEY and CDR2 SMNVEV (reference sequence).

This chain connects TRBV7-9 to TRBJ2-5; weak D call: TRBD1 (6 bases). This CDR3 region has 14 residues. The germline CDR1 and CDR2 sequences are SEHNR and FQNEAQ (reference sequence). Trimming took off 0 bases at V and 4 bases at J, with 9 bases between the two ends. CDR3 amino acids: CASSLAGQLETQYF. CDR3 DNA: TGTGCCAGCAGCTTAGCCGGACAGCTAGAGACCCAGTACTTC. The full variable domain, with the rest looked up from reference TRBV7-9 and TRBJ2-5, is DTGVSQNPRHKITKRGQNVTFRCDPISEHNRLYWYRQTLGQGPEFLTYFQNEAQLEKSRLLSDRFSAERPKGSFSTLEIQRTEQGDSAMYLCASSLAGQLETQYFGPGTRLLVL.

There are a few counts of this clone. The chain combines TRBV18 with TRBJ1-5, with D perhaps matching TRBD1 (6 bases). The CDR3 is made up of 15 amino acids. Per germline, CDR1 KGHSH and CDR2 LQKENI. Trimming took 2 bases from V and 7 from J, leaving 15 bases between them. In nucleotides, the CDR3 is TGTGCCAGCTCACCAGACCTTAACAGGGCCCAGCCCCAGCATTTT. Residues: CASSPDLNRAQPQHF.

This clone has a handful of counts. The chain couples TRBV28 to TRBJ2-2; D perhaps matches TRBD2 (7 bases). V shed 7 bases and J shed 1 base, with 10 bases lying between them. In germline, CDR1 is MDHEN, CDR2 SYDVKM. The length of the CDR3 is 14 residues. The chain's CDR3 is CASKAGQNTGELFF. CDR3 DNA sequence: TGTGCCAGCAAAGCGGGACAGAACACCGGGGAGCTGTTTTTT. The full variable domain, with the rest looked up from reference TRBV28 and TRBJ2-2, is DVKVTQSSRYLVKRTGEKVFLECVQDMDHENMFWYRQDPGLGLRLIYFSYDVKMKEKGDIPEGYSVSREKKERFSLILESASTNQTSMYLCASKAGQNTGELFFGEGSRLTVL.

This clone was seen a few times. The chain employs TRBV7-9 and TRBJ2-4; 12 bases map to TRBD2. V trimming: 3 bases; J trimming: 8 bases; junction bases outside the gene matches: 2. This CDR3 is built from 14 residues. CDR1 and CDR2 (germline): SEHNR, FQNEAQ (reference sequence). CDR3 sequence (DNA): TGTGCCAGCAGCTTCCTAGCGGGGGGGGACATTCAGTACTTC. This gives the protein CASSFLAGGDIQYF.

This sequence joins TRBV19 and TRBJ2-6, with TRBD2 as a possible D gene (5 bases). The germline V and J ends were trimmed by 6 bases and 3 bases, with 15 bases remaining between them. The CDR3 contains 16 residues. In germline, CDR1 is LNHDA, CDR2 SQIVND (reference sequence). The CDR3 loop reads CASSPDGGNGANVLTF. CDR3 bases: TGTGCCAGTAGCCCCGATGGAGGAAATGGGGCCAACGTCCTGACTTTC.

In nucleotides, the CDR3 is TGCGCCAGCAGCACGGGACTAGCGGGGTCCAATGAGCAGTTCTTC. Translated, it gives CASSTGLAGSNEQFF. V gene TRBV5-1 combines with J gene TRBJ2-1, with 13 positions matching TRBD2. From germline, CDR1 is SGHRS and CDR2 YFSETQ. V gave up 4 bases and J gave up 6 bases; unmatched junction bases: 4. CDR3 length equals 15 residues.

This chain uses TRBV6-5 with TRBJ1-4; 7 nucleotides agree with TRBD1. Germline CDR1 and CDR2: MNHEY and SVGAGI. Germline trimming cut 1 base from V and 8 bases from J; bases unmatched to any gene: 1. The CDR3 consists of 13 residues. DNA for the CDR3: TGTGCCAGCAGTTACTACAGGGGCGAAAAACTGTTTTTT. This sequence encodes CASSYYRGEKLFF.

This chain links TRBV9 with TRBJ2-5; tentative D call: TRBD1 (5 bases). The CDR3 is 15 residues long. V gave up 3 bases and J gave up 2 bases, with 14 bases separating them. Germline loops: CDR1 SGDLS, CDR2 YYNGEE. The CDR3 here is CASSEAGLGQETQYF. CDR3 sequence (DNA): TGTGCCAGCAGCGAGGCAGGGCTTGGGCAAGAGACCCAGTACTTC.

This clone was seen more than once but under ten times. J is TRBJ1-5 and V is TRBV30, with 7 nucleotides matching TRBD1. After removal of 5 bases from V and 5 bases from J, the junction contained 6 bases not matched to a gene. Germline V gives CDR1 GTSNPN, CDR2 SVGIG (reference sequence). The CDR3 spans 13 residues. The CDR3 region has the DNA TGTGCCTGGGGTTCCACAGGGGATCAGCCCCAGCATTTT. Amino acid sequence: CAWGSTGDQPQHF.

The chain employs TRBV11-1 and TRBJ2-1; 12 nucleotides align to TRBD2. V lost 1 base to trimming and J lost 5 bases; unmatched junction nucleotides: 3. The CDR3 is made up of 16 amino acids. Germline assignment: CDR1 SGHAT and CDR2 FQDESV (reference sequence). The CDR3 nucleotides are TGTGCCAGCAGCTTAGGACTAGCGGGGGTCAACAATGAGCAGTTCTTC. Amino acid sequence: CASSLGLAGVNNEQFF.

The V and J genes are TRBV28 and TRBJ1-3; 7 bases line up with TRBD1. After removal of 8 bases from V and 3 bases from J, the junction contained 10 bases not matched to a gene. The CDR3 runs to 15 residues. Germline V gives CDR1 MDHEN, CDR2 SYDVKM. DNA for the CDR3: TGTGCCAGCTGTATTCAGGGGGTATATGGAAACACCATATATTTT. Protein product: CASCIQGVYGNTIYF.

This clone was detected only a few times. The V call is TRBV29-1, the J call TRBJ2-7, with TRBD1 as a possible D gene (5 bases). This CDR3 region has 13 residues. The germline gives CDR1 SQVTM, CDR2 ANQGSEA. V was shortened by 7 bases and J by 3 bases, with 16 bases between the two germline ends. Here the CDR3 DNA reads TGCAGCGCCTCCGGGCAGGGAAACTACGAGCAGTACTTC. This translates into CSASGQGNYEQYF.

The V and J genes are TRBV2 and TRBJ1-4; 8 positions agree with TRBD1. Germline CDR1 reads SNHLY; CDR2 reads FYNNEI. The CDR3 consists of 13 residues. The ends lost 4 bases at V and 11 bases at J; junction bases unmatched: 6. The CDR3 sequence is CASSGTGQAKLFF. The DNA of the CDR3 is TGTGCCAGCAGTGGGACAGGGCAGGCGAAACTGTTTTTT.

This clone appeared a few times. The rearrangement links TRBV28 to TRBJ2-1; TRBD2 matches at 7 bases. This CDR3 is 15 amino acids long. After removal of 6 bases from V and 3 bases from J, the junction contained 8 bases not matched to a gene. In germline, CDR1 is MDHEN, CDR2 SYDVKM. The CDR3 reads CASRGEGRSYNEQFF. The CDR3 nucleotides are TGTGCCAGCAGGGGGGAGGGCCGTAGCTACAATGAGCAGTTCTTC.

This clone was picked up a small number of times. The chain carries TRBV2 and TRBJ1-5; 7 bases map to TRBD1. Trimming at V came to 4 bases and at J to 3 bases, leaving 6 bases not matched to a gene. The CDR3 loop spans 15 amino acids. Germline CDR1 is SNHLY and CDR2 is FYNNEI. CDR3 sequence: CASSGQGVYNQPQHF. The CDR3, as DNA: TGTGCCAGCAGTGGACAGGGAGTGTACAATCAGCCCCAGCATTTT. Looking up the rest from reference TRBV2 and TRBJ1-5 gives the full variable domain: EPEVTQTPSHQVTQMGQEVILRCVPISNHLYFYWYRQILGQKVEFLVSFYNNEISEKSEIFDDQFSVERPDGSNFTLKIRSTKLEDSAMYFCASSGQGVYNQPQHFGDGTRLSIL.

The V and J genes are TRBV5-6 and TRBJ2-2; 8 nucleotides align to TRBD1. V shed 3 bases, J shed 4 bases, and the junction held 5 bases outside the gene matches. The CDR3 runs to 15 residues. Germline V CDR1 and CDR2: SGHDT, YYEEEE. The CDR3 DNA follows: TGTGCCAGCAGCTCGGGACAGGTGATCACCGGGGAGCTGTTTTTT. This translates into CASSSGQVITGELFF.

This clone has a handful of counts. This chain uses TRBV4-2 with TRBJ2-5, with no clear D. The V end was cut by 0 bases, the J end by 2 bases, with 16 bases between. The CDR3 consists of 17 residues. Germline V gene lookup returns CDR1 LGHNA and CDR2 YNFKEQ. CDR3 loop: CASSQEGTARIQETQYF. The CDR3, as DNA: TGTGCCAGCAGCCAAGAAGGAACAGCCCGGATACAAGAGACCCAGTACTTC.

Only a few counts were recorded for this clone. The chain employs TRBV4-1 and TRBJ1-4; D is ambiguous. This CDR3 spans 14 amino acids. The V end lost 4 bases, the J end lost 6 bases, and 12 bases lay between the germline ends. Germline V gene sequence: CDR1 MGHRA, CDR2 YSYEKL. CDR3 loop: CASSRAPEDEKLFF. As DNA, the CDR3 is TGCGCCAGCAGCCGAGCACCGGAGGATGAAAAACTGTTTTTT.

There are a few counts of this clone. J is TRBJ1-2 and V is TRBV25-1, with D possibly being TRBD1 (5 bases). CDR3 length: 12 residues. CDR1 is MGHDK, CDR2 SYGVNS, per germline. V dropped 6 bases and J dropped 10 bases, with 15 bases sitting between them. CDR3 in DNA: TGTGCCAGCAGCCGTCATGGGGCGGCCTACACCTTC. Protein: CASSRHGAAYTF.

This clone has only a few counts. This chain joins TRBV7-3 and TRBJ1-1; D ambiguous. Germline CDR1 reads SGHTA; CDR2 reads FQGTGA. V shed 3 bases and J shed 2 bases, with 7 bases lying between them. CDR3 length equals 13 residues. The CDR3 DNA reads as TGTGCCAGCAGCTTCCGGGGTAACACTGAAGCTTTCTTT. Translated: CASSFRGNTEAFF.

This chain joins TRBV11-1 and TRBJ2-5, with 12 bases aligning to TRBD2. V was clipped by 3 bases and J by 1 base; unmatched bases: 0. Germline loops: CDR1 SGHAT, CDR2 FQDESV (reference sequence). The CDR3 contains 15 residues. The CDR3 sequence: CASSLTSGSQETQYF. CDR3 DNA sequence: TGTGCCAGCAGCTTGACTAGCGGGAGCCAAGAGACCCAGTACTTC. Based on the CDR3 plus reference TRBV11-1 and TRBJ2-5, the full variable domain is EAEVAQSPRYKITEKSQAVAFWCDPISGHATLYWYRQILGQGPELLVQFQDESVVDDSQLPKDRFSAERLKGVDSTLKIQPAELGDSAMYLCASSLTSGSQETQYFGPGTRLLVL.

A few counts support this clone. The genes are TRBV28 and TRBJ2-2, with 7 bases fitting TRBD1. The CDR3 contains 17 residues. J was trimmed by 4 bases and V by 5 bases; bases with no gene match: 13. CDR1 is MDHEN and CDR2 is SYDVKM in the germline V gene. The CDR3 DNA reads TGTGCCAGCAGTCCGTATGCGGACAGGACACCCACCGGGGAGCTGTTTTTT. Translating gives CASSPYADRTPTGELFF.

The genes are TRBV7-2 and TRBJ2-5; 9 bases match TRBD2. Germline loops: CDR1 SGHTA, CDR2 FQGNSA. The CDR3 length is 17 residues. V was pared by 1 base and J by 5 bases, with 11 bases of the junction left unmatched. The CDR3 DNA reads TGTGCCAGCAGCTTAGGTGCCCCGCGGGGGGGCCAGGAGACCCAGTACTTC. Its protein is CASSLGAPRGGQETQYF. Full variable domain (outside the CDR3, taken from reference TRBV7-2 and TRBJ2-5): GAGVSQSPSNKVTEKGKDVELRCDPISGHTALYWYRQSLGQGLEFLIYFQGNSAPDKSGLPSDRFSAERTGGSVSTLTIQRTQQEDSAVYLCASSLGAPRGGQETQYFGPGTRLLVL.